This T cell receptor (beta chain) was obtained from a study of PD-L1 blockade in urothelial cancer. Study information: About 85% of the roughly 29 patients were men whose urothelial cancer was bladder-origin. The analyses of blood took place 3 weeks (second dose) and 6 weeks after treatment start. Counts from blood samples showed a median of roughly 140,000 T cells.

This CDR3 contains 16 residues. V shed 2 bases and J 4 bases; nucleotides not matched to a gene: 8. Germline CDR1 and CDR2: KGHSH and LQKENI. Some clones are missing from TCRdb's copy, which holds only in-frame ones; the method was immunoSEQ multiplex PCR. Of tens of thousands of clones detected, 84% appear once; the ten largest clones hold approximately 10%. Time point meaning: pretreatment peripheral blood. Of note for this clone: Its cognate antigen is unknown.

The study, taken as a whole, reports: Blood TCR clonality below the median before treatment was a predictor of better survival.

This sample comprised PBMCs, obtained around atezolizumab (anti-PD-L1) treatment. The sequence came from an older woman with urothelial cancer. The chain recombines TRBV18 with TRBJ1-2, with 9 bases matching TRBD1. In nucleotides, the CDR3 is TGTGCCAGCTCACCAGTACAGGGGGCCCATCCCTATGGCTACACCTTC. Its protein product is CASSPVQGAHPYGYTF.